The 26 T cell receptor beta chains below were found in one sample sequenced in a study of molecular identifiers for immune sequencing clone quantification. TCRdb processed the PCR reads anew with MiXCR; each CDR3 protein has one entry. The table includes around 470,000 distinct CDR3 sequences, 20% to 25% detected once. Sample: naive CD8+ T cells from blood, with Jurkat cell RNA spiked in. Described subset: FACS-sorted CD8+CD4-CCR7+CD45RA+ naive T cells. The receptors originated from a human donor in good health. Some libraries in this study had Jurkat cell RNA spiked in.

V is TRBV11-2 and J is TRBJ2-1; 7 bases are a match to TRBD1. The CDR3 loop spans 12 amino acids. Germline V gene data show CDR1 as SGHAT and CDR2 as FQNNGV. J gave up 7 bases and V 10 bases, and 7 bases lay outside the gene matches. CDR3 sequence: CATEGAVNEQFF. DNA for the CDR3: TGTGCCACAGAGGGGGCTGTAAATGAGCAGTTCTTC.

At least ten counts were recorded for this clonotype. The J gene is TRBJ2-7, the V gene TRBV5-4; no reliable D call. V lost 2 bases, J lost 6 bases, and 12 bases lay in between. This CDR3 has 13 residues. Germline CDR1 is SGHNT and CDR2 is YYREEE (reference sequence). The CDR3 loop reads CASSFGRAGEQYF. As DNA, the CDR3 is TGTGCCAGCAGCTTCGGGCGCGCAGGCGAGCAGTACTTC.

This clonotype was seen a handful of times. The rearrangement links TRBV6-2 or TRBV6-3 to TRBJ2-3, with D uncertain. Per germline, CDR1 MNHEY and CDR2 SVGEGT. Trimming cost V 10 bases and J 2 bases, with 16 bases left between them. CDR3 length equals 14 residues. DNA of the CDR3: TGTGCCATTGCGACCCCTCCCCACACAGATACGCAGTATTTT. It encodes CAIATPPHTDTQYF.

The chain combines TRBV11-3 with TRBJ2-3; maybe TRBD1 (5 bases). CDR3 length equals 14 residues. Trimming shortened V by 4 bases and J by 2 bases, and 10 bases separated the two germline ends. Germline V lookup: CDR1 SGHNT, CDR2 YENEEA. Here the CDR3 DNA reads TGTGCCAGCAGCTCCTCGACAGACACAGATACGCAGTATTTT. The encoded protein is CASSSSTDTDTQYF.

This clonotype was seen at least ten times. The J gene is TRBJ1-1, the V gene TRBV9; D gene uncertain. The V gene lost 4 bases and the J gene lost 11 bases, with 18 bases spanning the gap. Germline V gives CDR1 SGDLS, CDR2 YYNGEE. The CDR3 consists of 13 residues. As DNA, the CDR3 is TGTGCCAGCAGCCCCTCCGATTACAGTCGCGCTTTCTTT. It translates to CASSPSDYSRAFF.

For this clonotype: A much larger clone lies one base from this, so it may be a read error. J is TRBJ2-7 and V is TRBV29-1, with D possibly TRBD2 on 6 matching bases. CDR1 SQVTM and CDR2 ANQGSEA come from the germline V gene. The CDR3 loop spans 14 amino acids. DNA of the CDR3: TGCAACGTTGCCAAGGAGGGTAACTCCTACGAGCAGTACTTC. Its translation: CNVAKEGNSYEQYF.

This clonotype was detected a few times. This chain connects TRBV6-6 to TRBJ1-1; D is ambiguous. The CDR3 totals 17 residues. CDR1 is MNHNY, CDR2 SVGAGI, per germline (reference sequence). The V end was cut by 2 bases, the J end by 0 bases, with 16 bases between. CDR3 amino acids: CASSYAESPFMNTEAFF. CDR3 DNA sequence: TGTGCCAGCAGTTACGCGGAGTCCCCGTTCATGAACACTGAAGCTTTCTTT.

The table lists this clonotype with many counts. The junction shows a germline mismatch at one end, possibly a read error. This chain uses TRBV20-1 with TRBJ2-7, with 8 bases aligning to TRBD2. This CDR3 has 14 amino acids. Germline values: CDR1 DFQATT, CDR2 SNEGSKA (reference sequence). CDR3 coding DNA: TGCAGTGCCAGAGGTGGTAGCGGGACCTACGAGCAGTACTTC. Translation gives CSARGGSGTYEQYF.

This clonotype has just a few counts. This chain links TRBV6-5 with TRBJ2-1; TRBD1 agrees at 8 bases. Germline V gives CDR1 MNHEY, CDR2 SVGAGI. The CDR3 consists of 14 residues. Trimming at V came to 2 bases and at J to 9 bases, leaving 6 bases not matched to a gene. CDR3 protein: CASSYGQGAIEQFF. CDR3 DNA: TGTGCCAGCAGTTACGGCCAGGGGGCTATTGAGCAGTTCTTC.

This clonotype has a count of ten or more. The chain joins TRBV19 to TRBJ2-3; 7 positions agree with TRBD2. After removal of 2 bases from V and 2 bases from J, the junction contained 1 base not matched to a gene. The CDR3 has 14 residues. Looked up from germline, CDR1 is LNHDA and CDR2 is SQIVND (reference sequence). CDR3 coding DNA: TGTGCCAGTAGTATAACTAGCGCCACAGATACGCAGTATTTT. It translates to CASSITSATDTQYF.

This clonotype was seen many times. This CDR3 reads CASPGQGARGGEKLFF. CDR3 bases: TGTGCCTCCCCGGGACAGGGGGCGCGTGGCGGTGAAAAACTGTTTTTT. The rearrangement uses TRBV30 and TRBJ1-4; 12 positions agree with TRBD1. With 7 bases clipped from V and 7 bases from J, the junction kept 13 bases outside the gene matches. Germline-derived CDR1 and CDR2 are GTSNPN and SVGIG (reference sequence). The CDR3 covers 16 residues.

V is TRBV4-1 and J is TRBJ1-1; D is uncertain. V lost 1 base to trimming and J lost 10 bases, with 13 bases between them. This CDR3 comprises 13 residues. Germline CDR1 and CDR2: MGHRA and YSYEKL. The CDR3: CASSQVDGVVAFF. CDR3 sequence (DNA): TGCGCCAGCAGCCAAGTGGATGGGGTCGTAGCTTTCTTT.

This clonotype was observed a handful of times. The chain carries TRBV25-1 and TRBJ2-5, with D unclear. Trimming stripped 1 base from V and 4 bases from J, with 10 bases between. Per germline, CDR1 MGHDK and CDR2 SYGVNS. The CDR3 runs 14 residues. The CDR3 DNA sequence: TGTGCCAGCAGTGAATTTCTAGGCCTAGAGACCCAGTACTTC. This gives the protein CASSEFLGLETQYF. Drawing the rest from reference TRBV25-1 and TRBJ2-5, the complete variable domain is EADIYQTPRYLVIGTGKKITLECSQTMGHDKMYWYQQDPGMELHLIHYSYGVNSTEKGDLSSESTVSRIRTEHFPLTLESARPSHTSQYLCASSEFLGLETQYFGPGTRLLVL.

There are many counts of this clonotype. The rearrangement uses TRBV28 and TRBJ1-1; TRBD1 aligns across 7 bases. V lost 3 bases, J lost 9 bases, and 7 bases stayed unmatched. The length of the CDR3 is 13 residues. Germline CDR1 is MDHEN and CDR2 is SYDVKM. The CDR3 DNA is TGTGCCAGCAGTTTTTTTCCGGGACAGAAAGCTTTCTTT. Its protein is CASSFFPGQKAFF.

This clonotype was seen a few times. The chain carries TRBV7-9 and TRBJ2-1, with TRBD1 identical over 8 bases. This CDR3 has 16 amino acids. V shed 3 bases and J 6 bases; nucleotides not matched to a gene: 10. Germline V gene sequence: CDR1 SEHNR, CDR2 FQNEAQ (reference sequence). The CDR3 DNA follows: TGTGCCAGCAGCTTGGTACAGGGGGTTTTTCTCAATGAGCAGTTCTTC. Translated: CASSLVQGVFLNEQFF.

The rearrangement uses TRBV21-1 and TRBJ2-1. TRBV21-1 counts as a pseudogene. The CDR3 consists of 14 residues. The CDR3 reads CARKGGSSYNEQFF. As DNA, the CDR3 is TGTGCCCGAAAGGGAGGTAGCTCCTACAATGAGCAGTTCTTC.

Comments on this clonotype: A single base separates this from a much larger clone, so it may be a read error. The conserved phenylalanine or tryptophan normally closing the CDR3 is absent here, so this likely arose from a read error. V usage is TRBV20-1 and J usage is TRBJ2-5; the D is unclear. Trimming cost V 3 bases and J 0 bases, with 8 bases left between them. CDR3 size: 13 residues. Germline V CDR1 and CDR2: DFQATT, SNEGSKA (reference sequence). CDR3: CSASPRYQETQYL. CDR3 nucleotide sequence: TGCAGTGCTAGTCCCAGGTACCAAGAGACCCAGTACCTC.

J is TRBJ2-7 and V is TRBV27, with unresolved D. There are 15 residues in the CDR3. The germline V and J ends were trimmed by 4 bases and 0 bases, with 13 bases remaining between them. Germline V gene lookup returns CDR1 MNHEY and CDR2 SMNVEV (reference sequence). CDR3 coding DNA: TGTGCCAGCAGTTCTGGACGCTACAGCTCCTACGAGCAGTACTTC. Its protein is CASSSGRYSSYEQYF.

This clonotype was counted only a few times. The chain couples TRBV21-1 to TRBJ2-3. TRBV21-1 is reported as a pseudogene. This CDR3 has 19 amino acids. CDR3 nucleotides: TGTGCCAGCAGCACCCGAAATAAGGGTGAAAGTCCTAGCACGGATACGCAGTATTTT. It translates to CASSTRNKGESPSTDTQYF.

This clonotype was detected ten times or more. V is TRBV7-9 and J is TRBJ1-1; unclear D gene. The V gene's germline CDR1 is SEHNR and CDR2 FQNEAQ (reference sequence). The CDR3 has 18 amino acids. The germline V and J ends were trimmed by 5 bases and 3 bases, with 25 bases remaining between them. The CDR3 sequence is CASSTAKGQDRRYTEAFF. The CDR3 DNA reads as TGTGCCAGCAGCACCGCCAAGGGCCAGGATCGTAGATACACTGAAGCTTTCTTT.

About this clonotype itself: A much larger clone sits a single nucleotide away, making a read error possible. The genes are TRBV11-2 and TRBJ2-1; 10 nucleotides align to TRBD1. The germline gives CDR1 SGHAT, CDR2 FQNNGV. The CDR3 is 17 amino acids. The CDR3 nucleotides are TGTGCCAGCAGCCCCGACAGGGGGCTTTCAATCTACGATGAGCAGTTCTTC. Its protein is CASSPDRGLSIYDEQFF.

J is TRBJ2-7 and V is TRBV28; D gene uncertain. The CDR3 is 19 amino acids. Germline V gives CDR1 MDHEN, CDR2 SYDVKM. V shed 4 bases and J shed 2 bases, with 27 bases lying between them. In DNA, the CDR3 is TGTGCCAGCAGTTCAAATCCCGGAAGGCTGGGTATTGAGACCTACGAGCAGTACTTC. Encoded protein: CASSSNPGRLGIETYEQYF. The full variable domain, in which reference TRBV28 and TRBJ2-7 provide the parts outside the CDR3, is DVKVTQSSRYLVKRTGEKVFLECVQDMDHENMFWYRQDPGLGLRLIYFSYDVKMKEKGDIPEGYSVSREKKERFSLILESASTNQTSMYLCASSSNPGRLGIETYEQYFGPGTRLTVT.

As concerns this clonotype: A read error may be the cause here, since a much bigger clone is one base away. The V and J genes are TRBV7-2 and TRBJ2-1; D might be TRBD2 (5 bases). Germline CDR1 is SGHTA and CDR2 is FQGNSA. CDR3 length equals 15 residues. V lost 10 bases and J 4 bases, leaving 20 bases between the germline ends. As DNA, the CDR3 is TGTGCCACCCATATAGCGCTAGACGGGTACAATGAGCAGTTCTTC. Amino acids: CATHIALDGYNEQFF.

This chain uses TRBV7-9 with TRBJ2-1; D remains ambiguous. This CDR3 comprises 13 residues. Trimming stripped 2 bases from V and 9 bases from J, with 11 bases between. Germline loops: CDR1 SEHNR, CDR2 FQNEAQ (reference sequence). In DNA, the CDR3 is TGTGCCAGCAGCTTATCAGAAGAGGTTGAGCAGTTCTTC. It codes for CASSLSEEVEQFF.

CDR3 bases: TGCAGTGCACCCGCTACATCAGGGATCGATACGCAGTATTTT. Encoded protein: CSAPATSGIDTQYF. V is TRBV20-1 and J is TRBJ2-3, with D possibly matching TRBD1 (5 bases). V dropped 6 bases and J dropped 6 bases, with 19 bases sitting between them. CDR3 length: 14 residues. CDR1 is DFQATT, CDR2 SNEGSKA, per germline (reference sequence).

The chain couples TRBV19 to TRBJ1-5, with D hard to call. CDR3 size: 14 residues. V was clipped by 2 bases and J by 6 bases, with 11 bases between them. CDR1 LNHDA and CDR2 SQIVND come from the germline V gene (reference sequence). The CDR3 nucleotides are TGTGCCAGTAGTATAATACTGGGAGGTCAGCCCCAGCATTTT. It translates to CASSIILGGQPQHF.